The rows below give T cell receptor beta chains drawn from one sample of a study of technical replicates of blood from several donors. This table comes from immunoSEQ multiplex PCR, and its TCRdb copy is limited to in-frame clones, with some not included. This sample has 75,000 to 95,000 clones, with roughly 96% found just once. Sequenced material: T cells isolated from PBMCs. Receptor source: a human donor in good health. CDR3s include the opening cysteine and the closing phenylalanine or tryptophan. A D gene is named only where the DNA matches it firmly. Size is omitted from some rows. Given values are once, few, many or a class for expanded clones.

V gene	clone size	J gene	D gene	CDR3 protein	CDR3 DNA
TRBV4-2	-	TRBJ2-7	TRBD2	CASSQGGVAVAYEQYF	TGTGCCAGCAGCCAGGGGGGGGTGGCAGTCGCCTACGAGCAGTACTTC
TRBV6-6	-	TRBJ2-2	-	CASSPEGGELFF	TGTGCCAGCAGCCCCGAGGGCGGGGAGCTGTTTTTT
TRBV2	-	TRBJ2-1	-	CASRLDRGSYNEQFF	TGTGCCAGCCGACTAGATCGTGGTTCCTACAATGAGCAGTTCTTC
TRBV5-1	-	TRBJ1-2	-	CASSPRTDSYGYTF	TGCGCCAGCAGCCCAAGGACAGATAGCTATGGCTACACCTTC
TRBV11-2	few	TRBJ1-1	TRBD1	CASSDRGRLNTEAFF	TGTGCCAGCAGCGACAGGGGGCGGTTGAACACTGAAGCTTTCTTT
TRBV4-1	-	TRBJ2-5	-	CASSGGHLQYQETQYF	TGCGCCAGCAGCGGGGGACATCTCCAGTACCAAGAGACCCAGTACTTC
TRBV29-1	-	TRBJ2-4	-	CSVGSWENIQYF	TGCAGCGTTGGGAGCTGGGAAAACATTCAGTACTTC
TRBV10-2	-	TRBJ1-2	-	CASSGTGLGYGYTF	TGCGCCAGCAGTGGTACAGGGTTGGGCTATGGCTACACCTTC
TRBV7-9	once	TRBJ1-2	TRBD1	CASSPTEGQGSNYGYTF	TGTGCCAGCAGCCCGACGGAAGGACAGGGGAGCAACTATGGCTACACCTTC
TRBV5-1	once	TRBJ2-2	-	CASSLAGGVYTGELFF	TGCGCCAGCAGCTTGGCCGGAGGGGTGTACACCGGGGAGCTGTTTTTT
TRBV6-5	-	TRBJ1-4	-	CASKKQGLREKLFF	TGTGCCAGCAAAAAACAGGGTTTAAGAGAAAAACTGTTTTTT
TRBV20-1	-	TRBJ2-1	-	CSALGGNEQFF	TGCAGTGCCCTAGGGGGTAATGAGCAGTTCTTC
TRBV10-1	-	TRBJ2-1	-	CASSEYREQFF	TGCGCCAGCAGTGAGTACAGGGAGCAGTTCTTC
TRBV7-9	-	TRBJ2-1	-	CASSTWNRPTRAGKDEQFF	TGTGCCAGCTCAACCTGGAATCGGCCGACTAGGGCGGGGAAGGATGAGCAGTTCTTC
TRBV6-1	-	TRBJ1-5	TRBD1	CASSEPGQGGQPQHF	TGTGCCAGCAGTGAACCCGGACAGGGGGGACAGCCCCAGCATTTT
TRBV7-3	-	TRBJ2-5	-	CASSTAVNPETQYF	TGTGCCAGCAGCACAGCGGTTAACCCCGAGACCCAGTACTTC
TRBV7-2	-	TRBJ1-6	-	CASSVTYDANNSPLHF	TGTGCCAGCAGCGTAACCTACGATGCTAATAATTCACCCCTCCACTTT
TRBV9	-	TRBJ1-2	TRBD1	CASSSPSGQGRGYTF	TGTGCCAGCAGCTCACCCTCGGGACAGGGGCGAGGCTACACCTTC
TRBV4-2	-	TRBJ2-1	TRBD2	CASSPSSGGLYNEQFF	TGTGCCAGCAGCCCGTCTAGCGGGGGCCTTTACAATGAGCAGTTCTTC
TRBV5-4	-	TRBJ1-2	-	CASSSGGDTNYGYTF	TGTGCCAGCAGCTCGGGGGGGGACACTAACTATGGCTACACCTTC